Each of the 23 T cell receptor beta chains below was sequenced from the same sample in a study of T-cell memory formation after mild COVID-19. TCRdb re-called the 5' RACE reads through MiXCR, storing one row per CDR3 protein. The sample has over 400,000 distinct CDR3 sequences; under 25% are singletons. The sample taken for sequencing was PBMCs or a T cell subset sorted from them (not recorded which). The receptors derive from an adult woman who had mild COVID-19 (a few samples of this study predate the infection). Cell type and time point are not known.

The chain has TRBV19 and TRBJ2-1, with no clear D. The CDR3 has 15 amino acids. Trimming removed 3 bases from V and 2 bases from J, with 11 bases in between. The germline V gene has CDR1 LNHDA and CDR2 SQIVND (reference sequence). CDR3: CASSMRRFAYNEQFF. In nucleotides, the CDR3 is TGTGCCAGTAGTATGCGGCGTTTCGCCTACAATGAGCAGTTCTTC. Full variable domain (outside the CDR3, taken from reference TRBV19 and TRBJ2-1): DGGITQSPKYLFRKEGQNVTLSCEQNLNHDAMYWYRQDPGQGLRLIYYSQIVNDFQKGDIAEGYSVSREKKESFPLTVTSAQKNPTAFYLCASSMRRFAYNEQFFGPGTRLTVL.

The chain uses TRBV4-1 and TRBJ1-6; 9 bases agree with TRBD1. Per germline, CDR1 MGHRA and CDR2 YSYEKL. Trimming at V came to 4 bases and at J to 10 bases, leaving 11 bases not matched to a gene. CDR3 length: 16 residues. This CDR3 is CASSRIQGARGSPLHF. DNA of the CDR3: TGCGCCAGCAGCCGCATACAGGGGGCCCGGGGCTCACCCCTCCACTTT.

This clonotype was counted only a few times. The chain is built from TRBV7-8 and TRBJ2-5, with TRBD1 matching over 10 bases. Trimming cost V 3 bases and J 2 bases; bases outside gene matches: 18. The germline gives CDR1 SGHVS, CDR2 FQNEAQ. CDR3 length: 20 amino acids. The CDR3 bases are TGTGCCAGCAGCTTCCCTCGGACAGGGGGGATCTCGCGGGGACAAGAGACCCAGTACTTC. This codes for CASSFPRTGGISRGQETQYF.

V and J are TRBV3-1 and TRBJ1-6, with 12 nucleotides matching TRBD1. Germline loops: CDR1 LGHDT, CDR2 YNNKEL (reference sequence). V was clipped by 1 base and J by 10 bases; unmatched bases: 5. This CDR3 has 16 amino acids. The CDR3 bases are TGTGCCAGCAGCCAAGGAATGGGGACAGGGGGCTCACCCCTCCACTTT. Encoded protein: CASSQGMGTGGSPLHF.

This sequence joins TRBV6-2 or TRBV6-3 and TRBJ2-7; D gene ambiguous. The V and J ends lost 2 bases and 5 bases respectively, with 4 bases between them. The CDR3 loop spans 11 amino acids. Germline V gene sequence: CDR1 MNHEY, CDR2 SVGEGT. CDR3 residues: CASSYPNEQYF. The DNA for the CDR3 is TGTGCCAGCAGTTACCCTAACGAGCAGTACTTC.

This clonotype showed up just a few times. The CDR3 DNA reads TGTGCCAGCAGCTTAGCGTCCGGGGTCAGGGAGACCCAGTACTTC. Translated: CASSLASGVRETQYF. This sequence joins TRBV7-2 and TRBJ2-5, with a possible D match to TRBD2 (5 bases). Germline lookup yields CDR1 SGHTA and CDR2 FQGNSA. This CDR3 contains 15 residues. V lost 0 bases to trimming and J lost 5 bases, with 13 bases between them.

This clonotype was counted a few times. The chain couples TRBV12-3 or TRBV12-4 to TRBJ2-7; 10 bases agree with TRBD1. Germline trimming cut 4 bases from V and 3 bases from J; bases unmatched to any gene: 12. The CDR3 is 17 residues long. This chain's CDR3 is CASSYPQLGQGVYEQYF. The CDR3 nucleotides read TGTGCCAGCAGTTACCCCCAACTAGGACAGGGGGTCTACGAGCAGTACTTC.

The chain joins TRBV7-9 to TRBJ1-1; no definite D call. Germline V gene data show CDR1 as SEHNR and CDR2 as FQNEAQ (reference sequence). This CDR3 has 14 amino acids. V gave up 0 bases and J gave up 5 bases, with 10 bases separating them. The CDR3, as DNA: TGTGCCAGCAGCTTAGCGTTGGAGGGTACTGAAGCTTTCTTT. It encodes CASSLALEGTEAFF.

J is TRBJ2-7 and V is TRBV20-1; 7 bases line up with TRBD1. CDR1 and CDR2 from the germline V gene are DFQATT and SNEGSKA (reference sequence). V was pared by 6 bases and J by 1 base, with 9 bases of the junction left unmatched. CDR3 size: 14 residues. CDR3 region: CSASDRAGSYEQYF. DNA of the CDR3: TGCAGTGCAAGCGACAGGGCAGGGTCCTACGAGCAGTACTTC.

The V call is TRBV20-1, the J call TRBJ2-2; no reliable D call. The V gene's germline CDR1 is DFQATT and CDR2 SNEGSKA (reference sequence). The V and J ends lost 6 bases and 3 bases respectively, with 8 bases between them. The CDR3 has 12 residues. The CDR3 DNA reads as TGCAGTGCAGATCGCGACACCGGGGAGCTGTTTTTT. It encodes CSADRDTGELFF.

This clonotype was detected only a few times. The chain combines TRBV9 with TRBJ2-5; maybe TRBD2 (5 bases). CDR1 is SGDLS and CDR2 is YYNGEE in the germline V gene. The V gene lost 2 bases and the J gene lost 0 bases, with 11 bases spanning the gap. The CDR3 covers 15 residues. As DNA, the CDR3 is TGTGCCAGCAGCGTGGGGAGAGAGTACCAAGAGACCCAGTACTTC. It specifies CASSVGREYQETQYF.

The chain combines TRBV5-1 with TRBJ1-1, with 9 bases identical to TRBD1. Germline CDR1 reads SGHRS; CDR2 reads YFSETQ. The CDR3 length is 17 residues. Losses at the gene ends were 4 bases for V and 1 base for J; bases not matched to a gene: 11. CDR3 sequence: CASSPGTGIGANTEAFF. The CDR3 coding sequence is TGCGCCAGCAGCCCCGGGACAGGGATAGGTGCGAACACTGAAGCTTTCTTT.

This clonotype has just a few counts. V and J are TRBV6-6 and TRBJ2-7; maybe TRBD1 (6 bases). Looked up from germline, CDR1 is MNHNY and CDR2 is SVGAGI (reference sequence). The CDR3 sequence is 14 residues long. V shed 6 bases and J shed 6 bases, with 18 bases lying between them. The CDR3 DNA reads TGTGCCAGCAGCCCGAAACAGGGATTAGGCGAGCAGTACTTC. Translating gives CASSPKQGLGEQYF.

There are many counts of this clonotype. V usage is TRBV7-9 and J usage is TRBJ2-1; D remains ambiguous. Germline loops: CDR1 SEHNR, CDR2 FQNEAQ (reference sequence). The CDR3 consists of 14 residues. With 6 bases removed from V and 0 bases from J, the gap between germline ends came to 9 bases. The CDR3 nucleotides read TGTGCCAGCAGGCCCGCTAGCTCCTACAATGAGCAGTTCTTC. Its protein product is CASRPASSYNEQFF. The full variable domain, its missing parts supplied by reference TRBV7-9 and TRBJ2-1, is DTGVSQNPRHKITKRGQNVTFRCDPISEHNRLYWYRQTLGQGPEFLTYFQNEAQLEKSRLLSDRFSAERPKGSFSTLEIQRTEQGDSAMYLCASRPASSYNEQFFGPGTRLTVL.

The rearrangement uses TRBV5-5 and TRBJ1-2, with D unclear. Germline loops: CDR1 SGHKS, CDR2 YYEKEE (reference sequence). Between the trimmed V and J ends, which lost 0 bases and 3 bases, there was a span of 12 bases. The CDR3 length is 15 residues. CDR3 bases: TGTGCCAGCAGCTTGGAAGAGGGCATGTACTATGGCTACACCTTC. This codes for CASSLEEGMYYGYTF.

The V gene is TRBV3-1, the J gene TRBJ2-1; 9 bases are a match to TRBD2. Germline V gene data show CDR1 as LGHDT and CDR2 as YNNKEL (reference sequence). The CDR3 contains 15 residues. Trimming removed 3 bases from V and 6 bases from J; junction bases left unmatched: 6. CDR3 loop: CASSHLAGEVNEQFF. As DNA, the CDR3 is TGTGCCAGCAGCCACTTAGCGGGGGAGGTCAATGAGCAGTTCTTC.

The CDR3 is CASSPPRGRRETQYF. CDR3 nucleotide sequence: TGTGCCAGTAGTCCTCCCCGCGGGAGGAGGGAGACCCAGTACTTC. V is TRBV19 and J is TRBJ2-5; 8 positions agree with TRBD2. The CDR3 spans 15 residues. Germline values: CDR1 LNHDA, CDR2 SQIVND (reference sequence). The V segment lost 5 bases and the J segment 5 bases; nucleotides outside the gene matches: 10.

There are a few counts of this clonotype. V is TRBV12-3 or TRBV12-4 and J is TRBJ2-7; 8 bases align to TRBD1. The V segment lost 6 bases and the J segment 3 bases; nucleotides outside the gene matches: 4. CDR3 length: 13 residues. CDR3 sequence (DNA): TGTGCCAGCAGGACGGACAGGGACTACGAGCAGTACTTC. This translates into CASRTDRDYEQYF.

This chain connects TRBV3-1 to TRBJ2-5; D not certain. Germline V lookup: CDR1 LGHDT, CDR2 YNNKEL (reference sequence). Trimming shortened V by 0 bases and J by 3 bases, and 14 bases separated the two germline ends. CDR3 length: 16 amino acids. CDR3 DNA sequence: TGTGCCAGCAGCCAAGATTATGAGGCTGGAGAAGAGACCCAGTACTTC. Protein product: CASSQDYEAGEETQYF.

This rearrangement joins TRBV20-1 to TRBJ1-1; TRBD1 aligns across 9 bases. Germline V gene sequence: CDR1 DFQATT, CDR2 SNEGSKA (reference sequence). This CDR3 is 15 amino acids long. With 6 bases clipped from V and 0 bases from J, the junction kept 8 bases outside the gene matches. The CDR3 protein is CSAGDRESMNTEAFF. The CDR3 DNA reads TGCAGTGCGGGGGACAGGGAATCCATGAACACTGAAGCTTTCTTT.

In this sample, this clonotype turned up a few times. The chain combines TRBV5-1 with TRBJ2-7; TRBD2 is a possible D gene (5 bases). The CDR3 is made up of 13 amino acids. Trimming took off 5 bases at V and 3 bases at J, with 12 bases between the two ends. CDR1 SGHRS and CDR2 YFSETQ come from the germline V gene. The CDR3 loop reads CASRTASNYEQYF. The DNA for the CDR3 is TGCGCCAGCAGGACGGCTAGCAACTACGAGCAGTACTTC.

This clonotype came up a few times. The chain has TRBV15 and TRBJ2-1; 7 positions agree with TRBD1. Germline V lookup: CDR1 LNHNV, CDR2 YYDKDF (reference sequence). The CDR3 runs 16 residues. Trimming cost V 4 bases and J 4 bases; bases outside gene matches: 10. CDR3 sequence (DNA): TGTGCCACCAGCATAACCCGGGACAGCTTGTACAATGAGCAGTTCTTC. Amino acid sequence: CATSITRDSLYNEQFF. Combining the CDR3 with reference TRBV15 and TRBJ2-1 gives the whole variable domain DAMVIQNPRYQVTQFGKPVTLSCSQTLNHNVMYWYQQKSSQAPKLLFHYYDKDFNNEADTPDNFQSRRPNTSFCFLDIRSPGLGDTAMYLCATSITRDSLYNEQFFGPGTRLTVL.

The chain couples TRBV5-1 to TRBJ2-5; 12 nucleotides align to TRBD2. The J segment lost 2 bases and the V segment lost 4 bases, leaving 6 bases of the junction unmatched. The CDR3 length is 16 residues. Germline V gene lookup returns CDR1 SGHRS and CDR2 YFSETQ. For the CDR3, the DNA is TGCGCCAGCAGCGCACCTAGCGGGGGGGTACAAGAGACCCAGTACTTC. This translates into CASSAPSGGVQETQYF.